This TCR beta chain was sequenced for a study of OX40 agonist ivuxolimab in advanced cancers. Study-level information: It was permissible to have had prior anti-PD-1, anti-PD-L1 or anti-CTLA-4 therapy, and approximately 40% had some.

The CDR3 loop spans 17 amino acids. The germline V gene encodes CDR1 SGHRS and CDR2 YFSETQ. V lost 3 bases and J lost 0; bases outside the gene matches: 6. For this clone: Its antigen is not identified.

General study findings and limits: Among T cells, CD8+ cells averaged more expanded clones than CD4+ cells. At doses 0.1 to 3.0 mg/kg, CD4+ and CD8+ clones expanded.

Sequenced by immunoSEQ multiplex PCR; TCRdb stores in-frame clones only, minus some. The repertoire holds approximately 100,000 clones, with about 91% as singletons. The J gene is TRBJ2-3, the V gene TRBV5-1, with TRBD2 matching over 11 bases. The source material was CD4+ or CD8+ T cells sorted from blood, sampled in a trial of the OX40 agonist ivuxolimab. The clonotype comes from an adult with an advanced solid tumor such as melanoma, head and neck, liver or kidney cancer. The CDR3 region has the DNA TGCGCCAGCAGCTCGACCCTAGCGGGAGGAAGCACAGATACGCAGTATTTT. This gives the protein CASSSTLAGGSTDTQYF.